This T cell receptor (beta chain) was recorded in a study of T cells in Graves' hyperthyroidism and ophthalmopathy. CDR1 DFQATT and CDR2 SNEGSKA come from the germline V gene (reference sequence). The CDR3 sequence is 15 residues long. V was pared by 5 bases and J by 4 bases, with 20 bases between. TCR beta CDR3 regions were amplified from RNA transcripts. HTBI primers were employed in a first-round RT-PCR of the TCR CDR3. Each CDR3 protein is one row after TCRdb ran MiXCR on the multiplex PCR reads. The repertoire has under 700,000 distinct CDR3 sequences, over 15% of them found once; the top ten carry 18%.

This chain connects TRBV20-1 to TRBJ1-2; tentative D call: TRBD1 (6 bases). The clonotype originates from a woman under 30 with Graves' hyperthyroidism. Sequenced sample: blood. The CDR3 sequence is CSARKRRGGGYGYTF. The CDR3 coding sequence is TGCAGTGCTCGGAAACGGCGGGGAGGGGGCTATGGCTACACCTTC.